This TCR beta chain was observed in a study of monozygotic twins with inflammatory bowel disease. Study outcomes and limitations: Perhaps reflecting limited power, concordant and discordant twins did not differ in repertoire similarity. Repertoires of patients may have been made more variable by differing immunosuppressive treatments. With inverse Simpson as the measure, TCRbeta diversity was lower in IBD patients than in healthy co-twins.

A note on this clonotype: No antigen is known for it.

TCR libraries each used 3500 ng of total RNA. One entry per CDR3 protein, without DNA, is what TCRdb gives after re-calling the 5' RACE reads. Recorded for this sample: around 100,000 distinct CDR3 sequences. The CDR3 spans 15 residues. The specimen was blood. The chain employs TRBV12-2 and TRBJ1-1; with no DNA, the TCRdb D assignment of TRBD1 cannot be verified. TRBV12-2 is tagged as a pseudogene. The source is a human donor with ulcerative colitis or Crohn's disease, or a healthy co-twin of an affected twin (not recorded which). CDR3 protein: CASRRLGQGITEAFF.